The present entry profiles one T cell receptor (beta chain) with its context. No antigen is known for it. What was sequenced were expressed TCRB transcripts, since all of the isolated RNA had been reverse transcribed. Profiling relied on immunoSEQ multiplex PCR, and the TCRdb table lists in-frame clones only, not all of them. This table holds more than 250,000 clones, about 23% found once. The data stem from a study of beta chain features in type 1 diabetes. Whole-study findings and limits: Patients and controls would be equally affected if PCR favored shorter templates. TCRB CDR3s from Type 1 diabetes patients were moderately but significantly shorter in all four CD4+ subsets. Type 1 diabetes patients showed fewer insertions and more deletions at VDJ junctions.

The CDR3 length is 11 residues. Trimming cost V 5 bases and J 4 bases, with 5 bases left between them. CDR1 SGHNT and CDR2 YENEEA come from the germline V gene. CD4+ cells of the naive, central memory, regulatory and stem cell-like memory types were sorted via CD45RO/CCR7/CD25/CD127/CD95/CD27. The TCR comes from a woman aged 25 to 39 with type 1 diabetes. The chain is built from TRBV11-3 and TRBJ2-5; D is unclear. Sequencing was carried out using naive CD4+ T cells from blood. CDR3 protein: CASSNGETQYF. Written as DNA, the CDR3 is TGTGCCAGCAGCAACGGAGAGACCCAGTACTTC.